This T cell receptor (beta chain) is drawn from a study of cytomegalovirus exposure and HLA in healthy donors. General study points: In vitro testing confirmed a few CMV-associated chains as specific for CMV antigens.

CDR1 is PRHDT, CDR2 FYEKMQ, per germline (reference sequence). The CDR3 has 13 amino acids. The junction had 4 bases not matched to a gene; V was cut back by 8 bases and J by 5 bases. Concerning this clone itself: Its antigen is currently unknown.

Sequencing used immunoSEQ multiplex PCR; TCRdb keeps in-frame clones, though not all of them. The profile covers about 69,000 clones, with 85% to 95% appearing a single time and more than 0.8% taken by the ten largest. The V and J genes are TRBV13 and TRBJ2-7, with TRBD2 identical over 12 bases. Sequencing used PBMCs. This TCR was recovered from a woman aged 18-29 years in good health and CMV-seronegative. The CDR3 region has the DNA TGTGCCAGCGAACTAGCGGGAGGTCACGAGCAGTACTTC. This sequence encodes CASELAGGHEQYF. The variable domain in full, completed from reference TRBV13 and TRBJ2-7, reads AAGVIQSPRHLIKEKRETATLKCYPIPRHDTVYWYQQGPGQDPQFLISFYEKMQSDKGSIPDRFSAQQFSDYHSELNMSSLELGDSALYFCASELAGGHEQYFGPGTRLTVT.